Listed here are 2 T cell receptor beta chains from one sample, sequenced in a study of T-cell memory formation after mild COVID-19. TCRdb used MiXCR to reprocess the 5' RACE reads, holding one entry per CDR3 protein. The table has some 260,000 distinct CDR3 sequences, 16% seen once. The sample consisted of PBMCs or a T cell subset sorted from them (not recorded which). Receptors were obtained from a man between 18 and 35 years old who had mild COVID-19 (a few samples of this study predate the infection). Cell type and time point are not known.

The rearrangement uses TRBV5-1 and TRBJ2-5, with D unresolved. Germline assignment: CDR1 SGHRS and CDR2 YFSETQ. This CDR3 spans 17 amino acids. V was shortened by 5 bases and J by 5 bases, with 25 bases between the two germline ends. This CDR3 reads CASRRAFSGVVGETQYF. The CDR3 nucleotides are TGCGCCAGCAGACGCGCCTTCTCAGGTGTAGTTGGGGAGACCCAGTACTTC.

This clonotype was detected only a few times. The chain combines TRBV5-1 with TRBJ2-3; D not resolved. Germline V gene sequence: CDR1 SGHRS, CDR2 YFSETQ. The CDR3 is 12 residues long. Trimming removed 2 bases at V and 8 bases at J, with 9 bases between. Here the CDR3 DNA reads TGCGCCAGCAGCTTCACTCCCGGTACGCAGTATTTT. Translation gives CASSFTPGTQYF. Full variable domain (remainder filled in from reference TRBV5-1 and TRBJ2-3): KAGVTQTPRYLIKTRGQQVTLSCSPISGHRSVSWYQQTPGQGLQFLFEYFSETQRNKGNFPGRFSGRQFSNSRSEMNVSTLELGDSALYLCASSFTPGTQYFGPGTRLTVL.